Below, 29 T cell receptor beta chains from the same sample are listed, as sequenced in a study of CD8+ T cells in alopecia areata. Sequencing used cDNA as its template, made by extracting RNA and reverse transcribing it. Produced via immunoSEQ multiplex PCR; TCRdb's table is partial and in-frame only. The profile shows 110,000 or so clones, approximately 51% of them singletons. The treatment denotes: oral pan-JAK inhibitor, 5-10 mg twice daily. The sample in question was CD4+ T cells sorted from blood, obtained at week 24, from a patient treated with tofacitinib. Every receptor here comes from a human donor with alopecia areata.

The chain is built from TRBV6-5 and TRBJ2-7; TRBD1 or TRBD2 may be the D gene (5 bases each). The germline V and J ends were trimmed by 5 bases and 2 bases, with 7 bases remaining between them. The CDR3 contains 12 residues. CDR1 MNHEY and CDR2 SVGAGI come from the germline V gene. CDR3 sequence (DNA): TGTGCCAGCAGTGGGGGAACCTACGAGCAGTACTTC. Translation: CASSGGTYEQYF.

The chain links TRBV5-6 to TRBJ2-3, with 9 bases that match TRBD1. The CDR3 has 16 residues. Germline V gene sequence: CDR1 SGHDT, CDR2 YYEEEE. Trimming took 3 bases from V and 2 from J; bases not matched to a gene: 7. The CDR3 DNA reads as TGTGCCAGCAGCTATTTTGGACAGGGGTTCACAGATACGCAGTATTTT. This gives the protein CASSYFGQGFTDTQYF. The whole variable domain, remainder taken from reference TRBV5-6 and TRBJ2-3, is DAGVTQSPTHLIKTRGQQVTLRCSPKSGHDTVSWYQQALGQGPQFIFQYYEEEERQRGNFPDRFSGHQFPNYSSELNVNALLLGDSALYLCASSYFGQGFTDTQYFGPGTRLTVL.

This clone has more than one count but fewer than ten. CDR3 sequence reads: CASSQDRDFSSSYNEQFF. CDR3 nucleotides: TGCGCCAGCAGCCAAGATCGGGACTTCTCGAGCTCCTACAATGAGCAGTTCTTC. V usage is TRBV4-1 and J usage is TRBJ2-1; D may be TRBD2 (6 bases). Germline CDR1 MGHRA, CDR2 YSYEKL. V gave up 0 bases and J gave up 0 bases, with 15 bases separating them. The CDR3 runs 18 residues.

This clone was counted only a few times. The rearrangement links TRBV29-1 to TRBJ1-2; the D gene is possibly TRBD1 (6 bases). The CDR3 sequence is 12 residues long. The germline V gene encodes CDR1 SQVTM and CDR2 ANQGSEA. Trimming left V 5 bases short and J 8 bases short, with 15 bases between. The chain's CDR3 is CSVYSDRPGYTF. The CDR3 bases are TGCAGCGTTTATTCGGACAGACCAGGCTACACCTTC.

This chain connects TRBV4-1 to TRBJ2-1, with D maybe TRBD1 (6 bases). The V gene's germline CDR1 is MGHRA and CDR2 YSYEKL. V gave up 4 bases and J gave up 6 bases, with 19 bases separating them. The CDR3 runs 16 residues. DNA for the CDR3: TGCGCCAGCAGCCCATGGGGCCAGGGGTCCCTCAATGAGCAGTTCTTC. It specifies CASSPWGQGSLNEQFF.

This chain joins TRBV2 and TRBJ2-3, with 7 bases aligning to TRBD2. The junction had 9 bases not matched to a gene; V was cut back by 7 bases and J by 2 bases. This CDR3 contains 15 residues. Germline-derived CDR1 and CDR2 are SNHLY and FYNNEI. The CDR3 sequence is CASNQGLGYTDTQYF. DNA for the CDR3: TGTGCCAGCAACCAAGGACTAGGGTACACAGATACGCAGTATTTT. The whole variable domain, remainder taken from reference TRBV2 and TRBJ2-3, is EPEVTQTPSHQVTQMGQEVILRCVPISNHLYFYWYRQILGQKVEFLVSFYNNEISEKSEIFDDQFSVERPDGSNFTLKIRSTKLEDSAMYFCASNQGLGYTDTQYFGPGTRLTVL.

This clone turned up a few times. This rearrangement joins TRBV19 to TRBJ1-2, with no clear D. The ends were cut back, 4 bases at V and 0 bases at J, with 18 bases in the middle. Germline V gives CDR1 LNHDA, CDR2 SQIVND (reference sequence). This CDR3 comprises 17 residues. The CDR3 sequence is CASSNYRAATSNYGYTF. The CDR3 DNA reads TGTGCCAGTAGTAACTACCGGGCCGCCACTTCTAACTATGGCTACACCTTC.

This clone turned up a few times. The rearrangement links TRBV2 to TRBJ2-5, with no clear D. V lost 6 bases to trimming and J lost 0 bases, with 5 bases between them. In germline, CDR1 is SNHLY, CDR2 FYNNEI. This CDR3 is 12 amino acids long. The chain's CDR3 is CASRGNQETQYF. DNA of the CDR3: TGTGCCAGCAGGGGTAACCAAGAGACCCAGTACTTC.

The chain has TRBV2 and TRBJ2-7; 10 bases fit TRBD1. The CDR3 is 15 residues long. Germline V gene lookup returns CDR1 SNHLY and CDR2 FYNNEI. J lost 4 bases, V lost 6 bases, and 9 bases had no gene match. CDR3 nucleotide sequence: TGTGCCAGCAGGGCCGACAGGGGGCCTAGGTACGAGCAGTACTTC. Its protein is CASRADRGPRYEQYF.

This clone has a handful of counts. The chain carries TRBV7-2 and TRBJ2-7; possible D gene TRBD1, 5 bases. Germline V lookup: CDR1 SGHTA, CDR2 FQGNSA. V was trimmed by 2 bases and J by 9 bases, leaving 8 bases between them. The CDR3 runs to 11 residues. CDR3 bases: TGTGCCAGCAGCTTACATCAGGGGCAGTACTTC. Translated: CASSLHQGQYF.

The chain employs TRBV6-5 and TRBJ1-6; D is perhaps TRBD1 (6 bases). The germline V and J ends were trimmed by 8 bases and 7 bases, with 15 bases remaining between them. The germline V gene encodes CDR1 MNHEY and CDR2 SVGAGI. This CDR3 spans 14 amino acids. CDR3 DNA: TGTGCCAGCTCCCAGCGCGGACAGAATTCACCCCTCCACTTT. Its translation is CASSQRGQNSPLHF.

The chain combines TRBV2 with TRBJ1-1, with D possibly TRBD1 on 5 matching bases. The V end was cut by 6 bases, the J end by 0 bases, with 17 bases between. Looked up from germline, CDR1 is SNHLY and CDR2 is FYNNEI. The CDR3 totals 16 residues. CDR3 sequence reads: CASRSGTAKVNTEAFF. CDR3 DNA: TGTGCCAGCAGATCGGGGACGGCGAAAGTGAACACTGAAGCTTTCTTT.

The V call is TRBV2, the J call TRBJ1-5; D may be TRBD1 (5 bases). Between the trimmed V and J ends, which lost 7 bases and 0 bases, there was a span of 10 bases. Per the germline V gene, CDR1 is SNHLY and CDR2 is FYNNEI. The CDR3 runs to 14 residues. The CDR3 reads CASNDRNSNQPQHF. DNA of the CDR3: TGTGCCAGCAACGACAGAAATAGCAATCAGCCCCAGCATTTT.

This clone was picked up a small number of times. The genes are TRBV21-1 and TRBJ1-3. TRBV21-1 is a pseudogene segment. This CDR3 is 14 amino acids long. CDR3 amino acids: CASCREFALNTIYF. Here the CDR3 DNA reads TGTGCCAGCTGCAGGGAATTCGCCCTAAACACCATATATTTT.

J is TRBJ1-5 and V is TRBV30, with unresolved D. The CDR3 runs 15 residues. Per the germline V gene, CDR1 is GTSNPN and CDR2 is SVGIG (reference sequence). V was trimmed by 0 bases and J by 1 base, leaving 10 bases between them. The CDR3 region is CAWSVGGNSNQPQHF. In DNA form, the CDR3 reads TGTGCCTGGAGTGTTGGAGGGAACAGCAATCAGCCCCAGCATTTT.

The genes are TRBV29-1 and TRBJ2-1, with a possible D match to TRBD1 (6 bases). Germline CDR1 and CDR2: SQVTM and ANQGSEA. The length of the CDR3 is 16 residues. V was clipped by 6 bases and J by 2 bases, with 20 bases between them. The CDR3 is CSVRDKGRLAYNEQFF. DNA of the CDR3: TGCAGCGTGAGGGACAAGGGGCGATTAGCCTACAATGAGCAGTTCTTC.

There are a few counts of this clone. V usage is TRBV5-1 and J usage is TRBJ2-7; the D is unclear. CDR3 size: 12 residues. The V and J ends lost 4 bases and 5 bases respectively, with 10 bases between them. Germline-derived CDR1 and CDR2 are SGHRS and YFSETQ. The CDR3 loop is CASSGEGNEQYF. The CDR3 coding sequence is TGCGCCAGCAGCGGGGAAGGGAACGAGCAGTACTTC.

This clone came up a few times. This chain connects TRBV7-2 to TRBJ2-5; no reliable D call. This CDR3 has 15 residues. The V end lost 1 base, the J end lost 4 bases, and 13 bases lay between the germline ends. Germline lookup yields CDR1 SGHTA and CDR2 FQGNSA. CDR3 bases: TGTGCCAGCAGCTTAGTACGGGTCGGCCTAGAGACCCAGTACTTC. Translating it yields CASSLVRVGLETQYF. Using reference TRBV7-2 and TRBJ2-5 for the parts outside the CDR3, the full variable domain is GAGVSQSPSNKVTEKGKDVELRCDPISGHTALYWYRQSLGQGLEFLIYFQGNSAPDKSGLPSDRFSAERTGGSVSTLTIQRTQQEDSAVYLCASSLVRVGLETQYFGPGTRLLVL.

This clone has only one observation. The chain carries TRBV5-6 and TRBJ1-2; D not resolved. The CDR3 spans 11 residues. Germline assignment: CDR1 SGHDT and CDR2 YYEEEE. The V and J ends lost 5 bases and 7 bases respectively, with 9 bases between them. CDR3 sequence reads: CASSMMGGYTF. The CDR3 region has the DNA TGTGCCAGCAGTATGATGGGTGGCTACACCTTC.

This clone was picked up one time. V gene TRBV29-1 combines with J gene TRBJ1-1; D is unresolved. There are 11 residues in the CDR3. V lost 5 bases, J lost 1 base, and 5 bases lay in between. The V gene's germline CDR1 is SQVTM and CDR2 ANQGSEA. CDR3 amino acids: CSVSSNTEAFF. The CDR3 DNA reads TGCAGCGTTTCCTCGAACACTGAAGCTTTCTTT.

The rearrangement links TRBV18 to TRBJ2-5, with a possible D match to TRBD2 (5 bases). Per germline, CDR1 KGHSH and CDR2 LQKENI. The CDR3 consists of 16 residues. The V end was cut by 3 bases, the J end by 2 bases, with 16 bases between. The CDR3 nucleotides read TGTGCCAGCTCACCGGGAGAGAGGGCTCTTCAAGAGACCCAGTACTTC. Its protein is CASSPGERALQETQYF.

This clone showed up just a few times. CDR3: CASSESRTGGRLGIQYF. The DNA of the CDR3 is TGTGCCAGCAGTGAAAGCCGGACAGGGGGTCGATTGGGCATTCAGTACTTC. This chain uses TRBV25-1 with TRBJ2-4; 10 nucleotides align to TRBD1. CDR3 length: 17 residues. CDR1 and CDR2 from the germline V gene are MGHDK and SYGVNS. V shed 2 bases, J shed 9 bases, and the junction held 13 bases outside the gene matches.

The chain links TRBV30 to TRBJ1-1; D perhaps matches TRBD1 (5 bases). CDR3 size: 13 residues. Deletions cut 4 bases from V and 6 bases from J, with 15 bases between. Germline V gives CDR1 GTSNPN, CDR2 SVGIG (reference sequence). The CDR3 spells CAWNKGTGPEAFF. CDR3 coding DNA: TGTGCCTGGAACAAAGGGACTGGCCCTGAAGCTTTCTTT.

This CDR3 reads CASSQADRPNTGELFF. CDR3 sequence (DNA): TGCGCCAGCAGCCAAGCGGACAGGCCGAACACCGGGGAGCTGTTTTTT. The rearrangement links TRBV4-3 to TRBJ2-2, with 7 bases that match TRBD1. V shed 1 base, J shed 0 bases, and the junction held 2 bases outside the gene matches. The CDR3 has 16 amino acids. CDR1 and CDR2 (germline): LGHNA, YSLEER.

The chain uses TRBV4-1 and TRBJ2-3; TRBD2 agrees at 7 bases. The ends lost 4 bases at V and 3 bases at J; junction bases unmatched: 4. This CDR3 spans 14 amino acids. Per the germline V gene, CDR1 is MGHRA and CDR2 is YSYEKL. For the CDR3, the DNA is TGCGCCAGCAGCCTACGGGAGGAGACAGATACGCAGTATTTT. Translation: CASSLREETDTQYF.

The count of this clone is one. V gene TRBV7-6 combines with J gene TRBJ2-5; D may be TRBD1 or TRBD2 (5 bases each). CDR3 length: 15 residues. Trimming removed 3 bases at V and 5 bases at J, with 16 bases between. The V gene's germline CDR1 is SGHVS and CDR2 FNYEAQ. CDR3 in amino acids: CASSLGSGRDETQYF. Here the CDR3 DNA reads TGTGCCAGCAGCTTGGGGTCTGGACGGGACGAGACCCAGTACTTC.

The chain has TRBV5-1 and TRBJ2-1; D gene ambiguous. The CDR3 contains 15 residues. The V end lost 4 bases, the J end lost 5 bases, and 16 bases lay between the germline ends. Germline CDR1 is SGHRS and CDR2 is YFSETQ. In DNA form, the CDR3 reads TGCGCCAGCAGCGATAACAGTGGCCGGAACAATGAGCAGTTCTTC. Encoded protein: CASSDNSGRNNEQFF. Using reference TRBV5-1 and TRBJ2-1 for the parts outside the CDR3, the full variable domain is KAGVTQTPRYLIKTRGQQVTLSCSPISGHRSVSWYQQTPGQGLQFLFEYFSETQRNKGNFPGRFSGRQFSNSRSEMNVSTLELGDSALYLCASSDNSGRNNEQFFGPGTRLTVL.

The chain employs TRBV29-1 and TRBJ2-5, with TRBD2 matching over 7 bases. Trimming removed 7 bases from V and 4 bases from J; junction bases left unmatched: 6. The V gene's germline CDR1 is SQVTM and CDR2 ANQGSEA. CDR3 length: 12 residues. The CDR3 here is CSAPGLRETQYF. CDR3 in DNA: TGCAGCGCCCCGGGACTAAGAGAGACCCAGTACTTC.

The chain couples TRBV5-1 to TRBJ2-1; D tentatively fits TRBD1 or TRBD2 (6 bases each). Germline CDR1 is SGHRS and CDR2 is YFSETQ. V was pared by 1 base and J by 13 bases, with 18 bases between. The CDR3 extends over 14 amino acids. The CDR3 nucleotides read TGCGCCAGCAGCTTGCCCAATGGGGGCGGGGCCCAGTTCTTC. As protein: CASSLPNGGGAQFF. The whole variable domain, filled in from reference TRBV5-1 and TRBJ2-1, reads KAGVTQTPRYLIKTRGQQVTLSCSPISGHRSVSWYQQTPGQGLQFLFEYFSETQRNKGNFPGRFSGRQFSNSRSEMNVSTLELGDSALYLCASSLPNGGGAQFFGPGTRLTVL.